The rows below give T cell receptor beta chains drawn from one sample of a study of patients and donors after allogeneic stem cell transplantation. TCRdb reprocessed the RT-PCR reads with MiXCR, giving one entry per CDR3 protein. The table includes approximately 160,000 distinct CDR3 sequences, approximately 22% detected once. Sequencing used blood, either unsorted or a sorted T cell fraction (not recorded which). Receptors originate from a human donor who was either an allogeneic HSCT recipient or a stem cell or donor lymphocyte infusion donor (not recorded which). It is not recorded whose cells these are; they may come from a transplant donor. CDR3s include the opening cysteine and the closing phenylalanine or tryptophan. The D gene is left open where the match is weak. A clone size is listed for some rows: how often the clone was seen (once, few, many), or a class if it is expanded.

J gene: TRBJ2-1; V gene: TRBV20-1; D gene: .; clone size: .; CDR3 length: 14; CDR3 DNA: TGCAGTGCTAGGCCCAGGGGCGTGTACAATGAGCAGTTCTTC; CDR3 protein: CSARPRGVYNEQFF
J gene: TRBJ1-2; V gene: TRBV2; D gene: TRBD1; clone size: few; CDR3 length: 14; CDR3 DNA: TGTGCCAGGCTAACAGGGGGCCTCATCTATGGCTACACCTTC; CDR3 protein: CARLTGGLIYGYTF
J gene: TRBJ2-3; V gene: TRBV5-5; D gene: TRBD2; clone size: few; CDR3 length: 17; CDR3 DNA: TGTGCCAGCAGCTTGACCCTAGCGGGGACTAGCACAGATACGCAGTATTTT; CDR3 protein: CASSLTLAGTSTDTQYF
J gene: TRBJ1-1; V gene: TRBV30; D gene: .; clone size: .; CDR3 length: 15; CDR3 DNA: TGTGCCTGGGGCCGTCCGGGGACACTTTACACTGAAGCTTTCTTT; CDR3 protein: CAWGRPGTLYTEAFF
J gene: TRBJ2-3; V gene: TRBV12-5; D gene: .; clone size: .; CDR3 length: 17; CDR3 DNA: TGTGCTAGTGGTTTGGCGGGGCTTAGGGTTAGCACAGATACGCAGTATTTT; CDR3 protein: CASGLAGLRVSTDTQYF
J gene: TRBJ2-1; V gene: TRBV12-3/TRBV12-4; D gene: .; clone size: .; CDR3 length: 12; CDR3 DNA: TGTGCCAGCAGTTTACTCAACAATGAGCAGTTCTTC; CDR3 protein: CASSLLNNEQFF
J gene: TRBJ1-2; V gene: TRBV20-1; D gene: TRBD1; clone size: few; CDR3 length: 13; CDR3 DNA: TGCAGTGCTAGAGCTCAGGGGGCACATGGCTACACCTTC; CDR3 protein: CSARAQGAHGYTF
J gene: TRBJ2-1; V gene: TRBV4-1; D gene: .; clone size: .; CDR3 length: 17; CDR3 DNA: TGCGCCAGCAGCCACCCTGCGATATACGGAGGGCCCAATGAGCAGTTCTTC; CDR3 protein: CASSHPAIYGGPNEQFF
J gene: TRBJ1-6; V gene: TRBV7-8; D gene: TRBD1; clone size: few; CDR3 length: 16; CDR3 DNA: TGTGCCAGCAGGCCGGACAGGGGGTCCTATAATTCACCCCTCCACTTT; CDR3 protein: CASRPDRGSYNSPLHF
J gene: TRBJ2-3; V gene: TRBV21-1; D gene: .; clone size: .; CDR3 length: 13; CDR3 DNA: TGTGCCAGCAGCAAGTCTAGCACAGATACGCAGTATTTT; CDR3 protein: CASSKSSTDTQYF
J gene: TRBJ2-7; V gene: TRBV3-1; D gene: TRBD1; clone size: .; CDR3 length: 14; CDR3 DNA: TGTGCCAGCAGCCAAGATACAGGGGCCTACGAGCAGTACTTC; CDR3 protein: CASSQDTGAYEQYF
J gene: TRBJ2-2; V gene: TRBV5-1; D gene: .; clone size: few; CDR3 length: 16; CDR3 DNA: TGCGCCAGCAGCTTTATAACAGACAAAGGGGCCGGGGAGCTGTTTTTT; CDR3 protein: CASSFITDKGAGELFF
J gene: TRBJ1-2; V gene: TRBV4-1; D gene: .; clone size: few; CDR3 length: 14; CDR3 DNA: TGCGCCAGCAGCCAAGAAGACAGGACGTATGGCTACACCTTC; CDR3 protein: CASSQEDRTYGYTF
J gene: TRBJ2-1; V gene: TRBV24-1; D gene: .; clone size: .; CDR3 length: 15; CDR3 DNA: TGTGCCACCAGTGAAGGTGGTGGGAGATGGAATGAGCAGTTCTTC; CDR3 protein: CATSEGGGRWNEQFF
J gene: TRBJ2-4; V gene: TRBV12-3/TRBV12-4; D gene: .; clone size: .; CDR3 length: 18; CDR3 DNA: TGTGCCAGCAGTATAACTGGGCCCACCATTCTAGCCAAAAACATTCAGTACTTC; CDR3 protein: CASSITGPTILAKNIQYF
J gene: TRBJ2-7; V gene: TRBV4-2; D gene: .; clone size: .; CDR3 length: 16; CDR3 DNA: TGTGCCAGCAGCCAAGTCGGGGACCCCCCCCACTACGAGCAGTACTTC; CDR3 protein: CASSQVGDPPHYEQYF
J gene: TRBJ2-1; V gene: TRBV6-6; D gene: .; clone size: few; CDR3 length: 15; CDR3 DNA: TGTGCCAGCAGTTCTACATCACGCGGAGACAATGAGCAGTTCTTC; CDR3 protein: CASSSTSRGDNEQFF
J gene: TRBJ1-4; V gene: TRBV19; D gene: .; clone size: .; CDR3 length: 14; CDR3 DNA: TGTGCCAGTGGACAGCAACCAACTAATGAAAAACTGTTTTTT; CDR3 protein: CASGQQPTNEKLFF
J gene: TRBJ1-2; V gene: TRBV15; D gene: TRBD1; clone size: few; CDR3 length: 18; CDR3 DNA: TGTGCCACCAGCCCTTTCAGTAGGGGGACAGGGGCTAAATATGGCTACACCTTC; CDR3 protein: CATSPFSRGTGAKYGYTF
J gene: TRBJ2-3; V gene: TRBV12-3/TRBV12-4; D gene: .; clone size: .; CDR3 length: 16; CDR3 DNA: TGTGCCAGCAGTTTAGGTCGGGGGAGGAACACAGATACGCAGTATTTT; CDR3 protein: CASSLGRGRNTDTQYF
J gene: TRBJ2-7; V gene: TRBV10-3; D gene: .; clone size: few; CDR3 length: 15; CDR3 DNA: TGTGCCATCAGTGATTGGACAGCAAGCTCCTACGAGCAGTACTTC; CDR3 protein: CAISDWTASSYEQYF
J gene: TRBJ1-1; V gene: TRBV4-1; D gene: .; clone size: .; CDR3 length: 16; CDR3 DNA: TGCGCCAGCAGCCAAGTTGGGCTTCACAGGGACGCTGAAGCTTTCTTT; CDR3 protein: CASSQVGLHRDAEAFF
J gene: TRBJ2-3; V gene: TRBV4-3; D gene: .; clone size: .; CDR3 length: 14; CDR3 DNA: TGCGCCAGCAGCCAAGGTCGGGGACTTGGTACGCAGTATTTT; CDR3 protein: CASSQGRGLGTQYF
J gene: TRBJ1-4; V gene: TRBV12-3/TRBV12-4; D gene: .; clone size: .; CDR3 length: 14; CDR3 DNA: TGTGCCAGCAGTTTTATAGGGTCTAATGAAAAACTGTTTTTT; CDR3 protein: CASSFIGSNEKLFF
J gene: TRBJ1-5; V gene: TRBV4-3; D gene: TRBD1; clone size: many; CDR3 length: 14; CDR3 DNA: TGCGCCAGCAGCCCGGACAGGGCGGCTCAGCCCCAGCATTTT; CDR3 protein: CASSPDRAAQPQHF
J gene: TRBJ2-5; V gene: TRBV9; D gene: TRBD2; clone size: .; CDR3 length: 15; CDR3 DNA: TGTGCCAGCAGCGTAACTAGCGGAACTCAAGAGACCCAGTACTTC; CDR3 protein: CASSVTSGTQETQYF
J gene: TRBJ2-5; V gene: TRBV4-3; D gene: TRBD1; clone size: few; CDR3 length: 15; CDR3 DNA: TGCGCCAGCAGCCTCATAGGACAGGTCCAAGAGACCCAGTACTTC; CDR3 protein: CASSLIGQVQETQYF
J gene: TRBJ1-4; V gene: TRBV5-1; D gene: .; clone size: many; CDR3 length: 15; CDR3 DNA: TGCGCCAGCAGCGGGCGGGACGGAGTAAATGAAAAACTGTTTTTT; CDR3 protein: CASSGRDGVNEKLFF
J gene: TRBJ2-7; V gene: TRBV5-1; D gene: TRBD2; clone size: .; CDR3 length: 15; CDR3 DNA: TGCGCCAGCAGCTCGTCCTCCAGCGGGGCCTGGGAGCAGTACTTC; CDR3 protein: CASSSSSSGAWEQYF
J gene: TRBJ2-3; V gene: TRBV21-1; D gene: .; clone size: few; CDR3 length: 18; CDR3 DNA: TGTGCCAGCATCGAAACCCCAAAATCGGGGCTCCCCCCAGATACGCAGTATTTT; CDR3 protein: CASIETPKSGLPPDTQYF
J gene: TRBJ2-5; V gene: TRBV6-6; D gene: TRBD1; clone size: .; CDR3 length: 14; CDR3 DNA: TGTGCCAGCAGCATGACAGGGTGGGGGGAGACCCAGTACTTC; CDR3 protein: CASSMTGWGETQYF
J gene: TRBJ2-2; V gene: TRBV4-1; D gene: TRBD2; clone size: .; CDR3 length: 16; CDR3 DNA: TGCGCCAGCAGCCTACCGGGACTAGTATTTCCCGGGGAGCTGTTTTTT; CDR3 protein: CASSLPGLVFPGELFF
J gene: TRBJ1-2; V gene: TRBV6-6; D gene: .; clone size: few; CDR3 length: 16; CDR3 DNA: TGTGCCAGCGGGGCTGTAATTTGGGCGACTAACTATGGCTACACCTTC; CDR3 protein: CASGAVIWATNYGYTF
J gene: TRBJ2-2; V gene: TRBV29-1; D gene: .; clone size: .; CDR3 length: 11; CDR3 DNA: TGCAGCGGCGGAGGCACCGGGGAGCTGTTTTTT; CDR3 protein: CSGGGTGELFF
J gene: TRBJ1-1; V gene: TRBV12-3/TRBV12-4; D gene: TRBD1; clone size: many; CDR3 length: 15; CDR3 DNA: TGTGCCAGCAGTCCCGGGACAGGGTTGAGGACTGAAGCTTTCTTT; CDR3 protein: CASSPGTGLRTEAFF
J gene: TRBJ1-6; V gene: TRBV20-1; D gene: TRBD1; clone size: .; CDR3 length: 19; CDR3 DNA: TGCAGTGCTAGACCCGACAGGGGTTCGACTTTCACCTATAATTCACCCCTCCACTTT; CDR3 protein: CSARPDRGSTFTYNSPLHF
J gene: TRBJ1-2; V gene: TRBV5-1; D gene: .; clone size: many; CDR3 length: 13; CDR3 DNA: TGCGCCAGCACCCCAGGGATACCCTATGGCTACACCTTC; CDR3 protein: CASTPGIPYGYTF
J gene: TRBJ1-5; V gene: TRBV5-1; D gene: .; clone size: .; CDR3 length: 15; CDR3 DNA: TGCGCCAGCAGCTTTGCAGGGCTTCCCAATCAGCCCCAGCATTTT; CDR3 protein: CASSFAGLPNQPQHF
J gene: TRBJ1-2; V gene: TRBV5-1; D gene: TRBD1; clone size: .; CDR3 length: 14; CDR3 DNA: TGCGCCAGCAGCGTGGAGGGACAGGGAGTTGGCTACACCTTC; CDR3 protein: CASSVEGQGVGYTF
J gene: TRBJ2-5; V gene: TRBV10-2; D gene: .; clone size: .; CDR3 length: 14; CDR3 DNA: TGCGCCAGCAGTGGTTTGCGGAACCAAGAGACCCAGTACTTC; CDR3 protein: CASSGLRNQETQYF
J gene: TRBJ2-7; V gene: TRBV29-1; D gene: TRBD1; clone size: .; CDR3 length: 15; CDR3 DNA: TGCAGCGTTGAAGTAAGAGGACAGGGAGTATACGAGCAGTACTTC; CDR3 protein: CSVEVRGQGVYEQYF
J gene: TRBJ1-1; V gene: TRBV12-3/TRBV12-4; D gene: .; clone size: few; CDR3 length: 14; CDR3 DNA: TGTGCCAGCAGTTTAGTTGGGGGGCCGGGGAAAGCTTTCTTT; CDR3 protein: CASSLVGGPGKAFF
J gene: TRBJ1-2; V gene: TRBV29-1; D gene: .; clone size: many; CDR3 length: 12; CDR3 DNA: TGCAGCGTTGAACAGAGGAACTATGGCTACACCTTC; CDR3 protein: CSVEQRNYGYTF
J gene: TRBJ2-7; V gene: TRBV5-8; D gene: .; clone size: many; CDR3 length: 14; CDR3 DNA: TGTGCCAGCAGTTTATGGACAGATTCGAGGGAGCAGTACTTC; CDR3 protein: CASSLWTDSREQYF
J gene: TRBJ1-2; V gene: TRBV20-1; D gene: .; clone size: many; CDR3 length: 15; CDR3 DNA: TGCAGTGCTAGAGCATTAGGACACGACCTCGATGGCTACACCTTC; CDR3 protein: CSARALGHDLDGYTF
J gene: TRBJ1-1; V gene: TRBV7-9; D gene: .; clone size: few; CDR3 length: 15; CDR3 DNA: TGTGCCAGCAGCATCGCCAGGGGTCTCGACACTGAAGCTTTCTTT; CDR3 protein: CASSIARGLDTEAFF
J gene: TRBJ1-1; V gene: TRBV29-1; D gene: .; clone size: .; CDR3 length: 15; CDR3 DNA: TGCAGCGTTGGGGTCCAGGGACTTGGGGACACTGAAGCTTTCTTT; CDR3 protein: CSVGVQGLGDTEAFF
J gene: TRBJ1-4; V gene: TRBV12-3/TRBV12-4; D gene: .; clone size: .; CDR3 length: 14; CDR3 DNA: TGTGCCAGCAGTTTTGGACGGTATAATGAAAAACTGTTTTTT; CDR3 protein: CASSFGRYNEKLFF
J gene: TRBJ2-1; V gene: TRBV9; D gene: .; clone size: few; CDR3 length: 15; CDR3 DNA: TGTGCCAGCAGCCTTCTAACGGGAGATTACAATGAGCAGTTCTTC; CDR3 protein: CASSLLTGDYNEQFF
J gene: TRBJ1-5; V gene: TRBV12-3/TRBV12-4; D gene: .; clone size: many; CDR3 length: 13; CDR3 DNA: TGTGCCAGCAGCCTGCGGGGCTATCAGCCCCAGCATTTT; CDR3 protein: CASSLRGYQPQHF
J gene: TRBJ2-5; V gene: TRBV2; D gene: .; clone size: few; CDR3 length: 14; CDR3 DNA: TGTGCCAGCAGCCACCCCGGGGGACAAGAGACCCAGTACTTC; CDR3 protein: CASSHPGGQETQYF
J gene: TRBJ2-5; V gene: TRBV5-1; D gene: .; clone size: few; CDR3 length: 14; CDR3 DNA: TGCGCCAGCAGCCCTACACAGGGTGTGGAGACCCAGTACTTC; CDR3 protein: CASSPTQGVETQYF
J gene: TRBJ1-3; V gene: TRBV5-1; D gene: .; clone size: many; CDR3 length: 14; CDR3 DNA: TGCGCCAGCAGCTTTGGGCCCTCTGGAAACACCATATATTTT; CDR3 protein: CASSFGPSGNTIYF
J gene: TRBJ2-1; V gene: TRBV7-2; D gene: .; clone size: .; CDR3 length: 15; CDR3 DNA: TGTGCCAGCAGCTTAGATGGTGGATCCTACAATGAGCAGTTCTTC; CDR3 protein: CASSLDGGSYNEQFF
J gene: TRBJ1-1; V gene: TRBV11-2; D gene: .; clone size: .; CDR3 length: 13; CDR3 DNA: TGTGCCAGCAGGAAACAGGGGAACACTGAAGCTTTCTTT; CDR3 protein: CASRKQGNTEAFF
J gene: TRBJ2-1; V gene: TRBV5-1; D gene: .; clone size: .; CDR3 length: 14; CDR3 DNA: TGCGCCAGCAGCTTGAGCAGGGGAGGTAATGAGCAGTTCTTC; CDR3 protein: CASSLSRGGNEQFF
J gene: TRBJ1-6; V gene: TRBV19; D gene: .; clone size: .; CDR3 length: 17; CDR3 DNA: TGTGCCAGTAGCGCCGACTTATTGAGCTCCTATAATTCACCCCTCCACTTT; CDR3 protein: CASSADLLSSYNSPLHF